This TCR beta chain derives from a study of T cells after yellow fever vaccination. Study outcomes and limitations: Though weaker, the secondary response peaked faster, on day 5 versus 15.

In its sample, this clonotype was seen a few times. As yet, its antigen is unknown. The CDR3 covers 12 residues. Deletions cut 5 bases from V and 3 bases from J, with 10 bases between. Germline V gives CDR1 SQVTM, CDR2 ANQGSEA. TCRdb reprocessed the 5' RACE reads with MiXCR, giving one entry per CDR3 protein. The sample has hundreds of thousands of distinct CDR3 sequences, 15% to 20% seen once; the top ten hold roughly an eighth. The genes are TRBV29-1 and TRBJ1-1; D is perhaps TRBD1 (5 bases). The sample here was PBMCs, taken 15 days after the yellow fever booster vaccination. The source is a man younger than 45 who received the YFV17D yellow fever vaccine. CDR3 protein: CSVRGEYTEAFF. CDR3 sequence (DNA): TGCAGCGTTCGAGGGGAGTACACTGAAGCTTTCTTT.